Described below is a single T cell receptor beta chain sequence and its context. Antigen unknown. These data originate in a study of identical twins. Study conclusions and caveats: For cord blood, abundant beta clonotypes had fewer insertions, unlike memory repertoires, which showed none.

TCRdb analysed the 5' RACE reads with MiXCR anew, one entry per CDR3 protein. This table has about 520,000 distinct CDR3 sequences, 22% appearing once. Another study also made use of these data, one on T cells expressing NK-cell markers. From that report: Sorted T-cell subsets CD3+CD56+NKG2C+, CD3+CD56+NKG2C- and CD3+CD56-NKG2C+ were TCR beta-sequenced. In several experiments, sorting was confined to alpha-beta TCR T cells through use of an anti-gamma-delta TCR antibody.

This receptor was identified in a woman under 30 in good health. The specimen was CD4+ T cells sorted from blood.

The CDR3 coding sequence is TGTGCCAGCAGTTCCTACAGGGGGTCCAATCAGCCCCAGCATTTT. This encodes CASSSYRGSNQPQHF. The rearrangement joins TRBV7-2 to TRBJ1-5; 8 nucleotides line up with TRBD1. Trimming cost V 6 bases and J 3 bases; bases outside gene matches: 7. CDR1 and CDR2 (germline): SGHTA, FQGNSA. The CDR3 length is 15 residues. Complete variable domain (other parts from reference TRBV7-2 and TRBJ1-5): GAGVSQSPSNKVTEKGKDVELRCDPISGHTALYWYRQSLGQGLEFLIYFQGNSAPDKSGLPSDRFSAERTGGSVSTLTIQRTQQEDSAVYLCASSSYRGSNQPQHFGDGTRLSIL.